Listed here are 30 T cell receptor beta chains from one sample, sequenced in a study of cytomegalovirus exposure and HLA in healthy donors. It was with 60 Vbeta and 13 Jbeta primers that the PCR ran. Clones were sequenced by immunoSEQ multiplex PCR, and TCRdb holds only the in-frame ones, with some missing. Counted here are about 94,000 clones, 81% occurring once; the ten biggest clones make up about a tenth. Sample: PBMCs. These receptors were taken from a human donor in good health.

The CDR3 region has the DNA TGTGCCAGCAGTGCCTTACAGGGGATGGTGGACGAGCAGTACTTC. This encodes CASSALQGMVDEQYF. J is TRBJ2-7 and V is TRBV6-5; TRBD1 matches at 7 bases. Germline CDR1 reads MNHEY; CDR2 reads SVGAGI. The junction had 12 bases not matched to a gene; V was cut back by 5 bases and J by 5 bases. CDR3 length equals 15 residues.

This clone was seen a handful of times. The V and J genes are TRBV7-3 and TRBJ2-3, with TRBD1 identical over 8 bases. There are 15 residues in the CDR3. V lost 5 bases to trimming and J lost 1 base; unmatched junction nucleotides: 5. Germline V gives CDR1 SGHTA, CDR2 FQGTGA. The CDR3, as DNA: TGTGCCAGCAGCAGACAGGGGTTGGGCACAGATACGCAGTATTTT. This encodes CASSRQGLGTDTQYF.

The J gene is TRBJ1-5, the V gene TRBV6-5; 8 nucleotides match TRBD1. Germline loops: CDR1 MNHEY, CDR2 SVGAGI. This CDR3 region has 13 residues. J was trimmed by 6 bases and V by 6 bases; bases with no gene match: 4. The CDR3 DNA reads TGTGCCAGCAGGGCGACAGGGGCTCAGCCCCAGCATTTT. This sequence encodes CASRATGAQPQHF.

This chain connects TRBV9 to TRBJ2-3; tentative D call: TRBD2 (5 bases). The CDR3 contains 13 residues. From germline, CDR1 is SGDLS and CDR2 YYNGEE. Trimming removed 2 bases from V and 7 bases from J, with 11 bases in between. CDR3 sequence (DNA): TGTGCCAGCAGCGTCGGAGGCGGAAATACGCAGTATTTT. This translates into CASSVGGGNTQYF. The variable domain in full, with the rest retrieved from reference TRBV9 and TRBJ2-3, is DSGVTQTPKHLITATGQRVTLRCSPRSGDLSVYWYQQSLDQGLQFLIQYYNGEERAKGNILERFSAQQFPDLHSELNLSSLELGDSALYFCASSVGGGNTQYFGPGTRLTVL.

V is TRBV7-2 and J is TRBJ2-5, with 7 bases aligning to TRBD2. CDR1 is SGHTA, CDR2 FQGNSA, per germline. V lost 5 bases and J lost 3; bases outside the gene matches: 12. The CDR3 is 16 residues long. This CDR3 reads CASSPPLGAGEETQYF. The CDR3, as DNA: TGTGCCAGCAGCCCACCCCTTGGCGCGGGGGAAGAGACCCAGTACTTC.

The rearrangement uses TRBV18 and TRBJ1-2; 9 positions agree with TRBD1. There are 13 residues in the CDR3. Germline values: CDR1 KGHSH, CDR2 LQKENI. The V gene end was trimmed by 2 bases and the J gene end by 8 bases; junction bases not matched to a gene: 3. CDR3 nucleotide sequence: TGTGCCAGCTCACCAGTTGGACAGGGGGGCTACACCTTC. The encoded protein is CASSPVGQGGYTF.

This clone came up a few times. The identical CDR3 is also encoded by other nucleotide sequences in the sample. The rearrangement links TRBV7-2 to TRBJ2-5, with D unresolved. Per the germline V gene, CDR1 is SGHTA and CDR2 is FQGNSA. Trimming removed 2 bases at V and 3 bases at J, with 4 bases between. The CDR3 contains 12 residues. The CDR3 DNA follows: TGTGCCAGCAGCTTATCGGAAGAGACCCAGTACTTC. Translating gives CASSLSEETQYF.

The chain carries TRBV15 and TRBJ2-6; 7 nucleotides align to TRBD1. Germline CDR1 reads LNHNV; CDR2 reads YYDKDF (reference sequence). Trimming cost V 5 bases and J 0 bases; bases outside gene matches: 4. The CDR3 loop spans 16 amino acids. The chain's CDR3 is CATSRRQGSGANVLTF. The DNA of the CDR3 is TGTGCCACCAGCCGAAGACAGGGCTCTGGGGCCAACGTCCTGACTTTC. Filled out from reference TRBV15 and TRBJ2-6, the complete variable domain reads DAMVIQNPRYQVTQFGKPVTLSCSQTLNHNVMYWYQQKSSQAPKLLFHYYDKDFNNEADTPDNFQSRRPNTSFCFLDIRSPGLGDTAMYLCATSRRQGSGANVLTFGAGSRLTVL.

This clone showed up just once. The chain recombines TRBV20-1 with TRBJ2-7, with D maybe TRBD1 (5 bases). The CDR3 is made up of 11 amino acids. Germline assignment: CDR1 DFQATT and CDR2 SNEGSKA (reference sequence). V dropped 2 bases and J dropped 3 bases, with 5 bases sitting between them. For the CDR3, the DNA is TGCAGTGCTAGACAGGGCTACGAGCAGTACTTC. Translating it yields CSARQGYEQYF.

This chain joins TRBV6-4 and TRBJ2-1; D possibly corresponds to TRBD2 (5 bases). The CDR3 is made up of 14 amino acids. Trimming took 7 bases from V and 6 from J, leaving 16 bases between them. CDR1 and CDR2 from the germline V gene are MRHNA and SNTAGT. The CDR3 here is CASNPGLRGNEQFF. Here the CDR3 DNA reads TGTGCCAGCAATCCAGGACTTAGAGGCAATGAGCAGTTCTTC.

The chain recombines TRBV7-6 with TRBJ1-2; D may be TRBD1 (5 bases). Between the trimmed V and J ends, which lost 0 bases and 5 bases, there was a span of 19 bases. Germline V gives CDR1 SGHVS, CDR2 FNYEAQ. The CDR3 consists of 17 residues. The CDR3 DNA reads TGTGCCAGCAGCTTAGCGGGCTCAGGTTCGGGGGTGTATGGCTACACCTTC. Protein product: CASSLAGSGSGVYGYTF.

This clone turned up a few times. The chain employs TRBV19 and TRBJ2-5, with D hard to call. V lost 3 bases and J lost 2, with 7 bases in between. The CDR3 is 13 amino acids. The germline V gene has CDR1 LNHDA and CDR2 SQIVND (reference sequence). The CDR3 DNA reads as TGTGCCAGTAGTATGCGGCATCAAGAGACCCAGTACTTC. Translated: CASSMRHQETQYF.

The V gene is TRBV5-1, the J gene TRBJ2-7, with 13 positions matching TRBD2. From germline, CDR1 is SGHRS and CDR2 YFSETQ. Trimming cost V 0 bases and J 8 bases; bases outside gene matches: 5. This CDR3 is 15 amino acids long. The CDR3 coding sequence is TGCGCCAGCAGCTTGGACGGGACTAGCGGGGAAAAGCAGTACTTC. Translated, it gives CASSLDGTSGEKQYF.

The J gene is TRBJ1-2, the V gene TRBV6-6; D is possibly TRBD1 (5 bases). CDR3 length: 15 amino acids. Deletions cut 2 bases from V and 6 bases from J, with 16 bases between. Germline values: CDR1 MNHNY, CDR2 SVGAGI (reference sequence). The CDR3 nucleotides are TGTGCCAGCAGTTACGGGGCTCAGGCCGGTCATGGCTACACCTTC. Translated, it gives CASSYGAQAGHGYTF.

The chain recombines TRBV5-1 with TRBJ2-2, with 9 nucleotides matching TRBD2. Per germline, CDR1 SGHRS and CDR2 YFSETQ. J gave up 6 bases and V 1 base, and 10 bases lay outside the gene matches. The CDR3 length is 17 residues. The DNA of the CDR3 is TGCGCCAGCAGCTTGCGTGAGGCGGGGGGGAAATCCGGGGAGCTGTTTTTT. It specifies CASSLREAGGKSGELFF. Full variable domain (missing parts from reference TRBV5-1 and TRBJ2-2): KAGVTQTPRYLIKTRGQQVTLSCSPISGHRSVSWYQQTPGQGLQFLFEYFSETQRNKGNFPGRFSGRQFSNSRSEMNVSTLELGDSALYLCASSLREAGGKSGELFFGEGSRLTVL.

The chain carries TRBV5-4 and TRBJ2-5; weak D call: TRBD1 (6 bases). Germline V gives CDR1 SGHNT, CDR2 YYREEE (reference sequence). The V and J ends lost 2 bases and 4 bases respectively, with 15 bases between them. The CDR3 spans 15 residues. CDR3 DNA: TGTGCCAGCAGCTTACCGCAGGGGCGAGTAGAGACCCAGTACTTC. It codes for CASSLPQGRVETQYF. The variable domain in full, completed from reference TRBV5-4 and TRBJ2-5, reads ETGVTQSPTHLIKTRGQQVTLRCSSQSGHNTVSWYQQALGQGPQFIFQYYREEENGRGNFPPRFSGLQFPNYSSELNVNALELDDSALYLCASSLPQGRVETQYFGPGTRLLVL.

The gene calls are TRBV29-1 and TRBJ2-2; 10 nucleotides match TRBD2. The germline CDR1 and CDR2 sequences are SQVTM and ANQGSEA. The CDR3 runs 15 residues. The V segment lost 5 bases and the J segment 3 bases; nucleotides outside the gene matches: 6. The DNA for the CDR3 is TGCAGCGTTCACTGGCTAGCGGGGGACACCGGGGAGCTGTTTTTT. It translates to CSVHWLAGDTGELFF.

This clone has more than one count but fewer than ten. V gene TRBV6-6 combines with J gene TRBJ1-6; perhaps TRBD1 as D (6 bases). Germline lookup yields CDR1 MNHNY and CDR2 SVGAGI (reference sequence). V shed 7 bases and J shed 7 bases, with 14 bases lying between them. CDR3 size: 14 residues. CDR3 amino acids: CASITGTLNSPLHF. CDR3 bases: TGTGCCAGCATCACCGGGACACTCAATTCACCCCTCCACTTT.

The chain employs TRBV30 and TRBJ1-6; a weak D match, TRBD1 (5 bases). The CDR3 covers 14 residues. The germline gives CDR1 GTSNPN, CDR2 SVGIG (reference sequence). Trimming cost V 8 bases and J 15 bases, with 26 bases left between them. The CDR3 nucleotides read TGTGCCGGACATAGACGGCGGTCGGTTTATGGCCTCCACTTT. Its protein product is CAGHRRRSVYGLHF.

The rearrangement joins TRBV7-9 to TRBJ2-7; D unresolved. Germline-derived CDR1 and CDR2 are SEHNR and FQNEAQ (reference sequence). With 5 bases removed from V and 4 bases from J, the gap between germline ends came to 15 bases. The CDR3 loop spans 14 amino acids. CDR3 nucleotides: TGTGCCAGCAGCCCAGTGGGCTTACGGTACGAGCAGTACTTC. This translates into CASSPVGLRYEQYF.

This clone has only a few counts. The rearrangement joins TRBV15 to TRBJ2-5, with TRBD2 as a possible D gene (7 bases). The germline CDR1 and CDR2 sequences are LNHNV and YYDKDF (reference sequence). Trimming removed 1 base at V and 4 bases at J, with 16 bases between. CDR3 length: 16 amino acids. The CDR3 DNA reads TGTGCCACCAGCAGAGCCAGTTCCGGGGGGCGAGAGACCCAGTACTTC. This translates into CATSRASSGGRETQYF.

The V and J genes are TRBV7-9 and TRBJ2-7; 9 bases agree with TRBD2. Unmatched junction bases numbered 6, after V lost 5 bases and J lost 4 bases. The CDR3 runs 14 residues. The germline gives CDR1 SEHNR, CDR2 FQNEAQ (reference sequence). DNA of the CDR3: TGTGCCAGCAGCCCCGGGACTAGCTTGTACGAGCAGTACTTC. Translation: CASSPGTSLYEQYF.

V and J are TRBV14 and TRBJ2-2; 8 bases map to TRBD1. Germline V gene data show CDR1 as SGHDN and CDR2 as FVKESK. The CDR3 contains 14 residues. Trimming took 2 bases from V and 8 from J; bases not matched to a gene: 4. The DNA of the CDR3 is TGTGCCAGCAGCCAACGGACAGGGTCTGGGGAGCTGTTTTTT. It yields the protein CASSQRTGSGELFF.

The J gene is TRBJ1-1, the V gene TRBV7-2, with unresolved D. Germline V lookup: CDR1 SGHTA, CDR2 FQGNSA. The CDR3 has 14 amino acids. The V end lost 5 bases, the J end lost 1 base, and 11 bases lay between the germline ends. The CDR3 region is CASSHPRRNTEAFF. The CDR3 DNA is TGTGCCAGCAGCCACCCTCGCAGGAACACTGAAGCTTTCTTT.

The chain uses TRBV9 and TRBJ1-2, with 7 bases lining up with TRBD1. J lost 2 bases, V lost 1 base, and 2 bases had no gene match. Germline-derived CDR1 and CDR2 are SGDLS and YYNGEE. The CDR3 sequence is 14 residues long. In nucleotides, the CDR3 is TGTGCCAGCAGCGTAATGGGACAGAACTATGGCTACACCTTC. It is translated as CASSVMGQNYGYTF.

The genes are TRBV15 and TRBJ1-2; TRBD1 is a possible D gene (5 bases). This CDR3 comprises 14 residues. The germline V gene has CDR1 LNHNV and CDR2 YYDKDF (reference sequence). The ends were cut back, 1 base at V and 5 bases at J, with 11 bases in the middle. Here the CDR3 DNA reads TGTGCCACCAGCAGAGTCAGGGTTGGTTATGGCTACACCTTC. Amino acids: CATSRVRVGYGYTF.

This clone was seen a single time. The chain is built from TRBV19 and TRBJ2-1, with 7 bases matching TRBD2. With 4 bases clipped from V and 0 bases from J, the junction kept 6 bases outside the gene matches. The CDR3 is made up of 16 amino acids. Germline values: CDR1 LNHDA, CDR2 SQIVND (reference sequence). The CDR3 DNA follows: TGTGCCAGTAGTAGCCTTTGGGGGGGCTCCTACAATGAGCAGTTCTTC. Encoded protein: CASSSLWGGSYNEQFF.

The CDR3 here is CATTPALGAGQPQHF. The CDR3 DNA reads as TGTGCCACTACACCCGCACTGGGGGCAGGGCAGCCCCAGCATTTT. The chain employs TRBV10-3 and TRBJ1-5; tentative D call: TRBD1 (6 bases). Germline-derived CDR1 and CDR2 are ENHRY and SYGVKD. V shed 10 bases and J shed 7 bases, with 23 bases lying between them. The length of the CDR3 is 15 residues.

The rearrangement joins TRBV7-2 to TRBJ2-3, with 9 nucleotides matching TRBD1. Germline lookup yields CDR1 SGHTA and CDR2 FQGNSA. Trimming at V came to 4 bases and at J to 2 bases, leaving 4 bases not matched to a gene. CDR3 length: 15 residues. CDR3 sequence (DNA): TGTGCCAGCAGCTCCACAGGGGGCTTCACAGATACGCAGTATTTT. Translated, it gives CASSSTGGFTDTQYF.

The chain couples TRBV6-5 to TRBJ2-2; TRBD2 is a possible D gene (7 bases). This CDR3 spans 15 amino acids. Looked up from germline, CDR1 is MNHEY and CDR2 is SVGAGI. V shed 2 bases and J shed 8 bases, with 15 bases lying between them. The CDR3 nucleotides read TGTGCCAGCAGTTACGAGGGGGGGGGCCAGGGGGAGCTGTTTTTT. This codes for CASSYEGGGQGELFF.